The following is a TCR beta chain sequence with its context. Its antigen is not identified. The data derive from a study of blood T cells in healthy people across ages. Study results and caveats: More naive CD4+ cells and higher diversity were found in long-lived than in aged donors. Observed TCR beta diversity per million T cells went down as age went up. This fall followed a roughly linear course with age. Diversity estimates from one million T cells were considered underestimates.

A second about 6 to 12 cycle PCR used barcoded and J-beta primers. Each CDR3 protein is one row after TCRdb ran MiXCR on the 5' RACE reads. The data contain roughly 2 million distinct CDR3 sequences, roughly 52% of them singletons. Germline CDR1 SEHNR, CDR2 FQNEAQ (reference sequence). V was shortened by 0 bases and J by 2 bases, with 4 bases between the two germline ends. This CDR3 comprises 14 residues. The sample taken for sequencing was blood. The sequence was collected from a woman between 40 and 50 years old in good health. The rearrangement joins TRBV7-9 to TRBJ2-2; D gene ambiguous. This CDR3 reads CASSLAHNTGELFF. In nucleotides, the CDR3 is TGTGCCAGCAGCTTAGCCCATAACACCGGGGAGCTGTTTTTT. Full variable domain (remainder filled in from reference TRBV7-9 and TRBJ2-2): DTGVSQNPRHKITKRGQNVTFRCDPISEHNRLYWYRQTLGQGPEFLTYFQNEAQLEKSRLLSDRFSAERPKGSFSTLEIQRTEQGDSAMYLCASSLAHNTGELFFGEGSRLTVL.